These T cell receptor beta chains were read from a single sample in a study of identical twins. TCRdb called the 5' RACE reads again in MiXCR, with one record for every CDR3 protein. The sample carries about 890,000 distinct CDR3 sequences, approximately 13% recorded once. The sample was also reused in another study, on yellow fever vaccine responses in identical twins.

The sample comprised PBMCs. These receptors were obtained from a woman between 18 and 30 years old in good health. Each CDR3 is given with its conserved first and last residue. D genes are given only for firm matches. Clone size, where shown, is once, few, many, or a class for clones that have expanded.

v_gene: TRBV4-2
j_gene: TRBJ2-1
abundance: NA
d_gene: TRBD2
CDR3nt: TGTGCCAGCAGCCTCATCGGACTAGCGCCCGACTCCTACAATGAGCAGTTCTTC
CDR3aa: CASSLIGLAPDSYNEQFF

v_gene: TRBV7-9
j_gene: TRBJ1-1
abundance: NA
d_gene: TRBD1
CDR3nt: TGTGCCAGCAGCCCAACGACAGGGGGCTCCACTGAAGCTTTCTTT
CDR3aa: CASSPTTGGSTEAFF

v_gene: TRBV19
j_gene: TRBJ1-6
abundance: NA
d_gene: NA
CDR3nt: TGTGCCAGTAGTCTCCGGACAAGGCATTCACCCCTCCACTTT
CDR3aa: CASSLRTRHSPLHF

v_gene: TRBV7-8
j_gene: TRBJ2-4
abundance: few
d_gene: NA
CDR3nt: TGTGCCAGCAGTTTAGGCCTTGGGGACATTCAGTACTTC
CDR3aa: CASSLGLGDIQYF

v_gene: TRBV24-1
j_gene: TRBJ2-1
abundance: few
d_gene: TRBD1
CDR3nt: TGTGCCACCAGTGAAAGACAGGGTTTGAACAATGAGCAGTTCTTC
CDR3aa: CATSERQGLNNEQFF

v_gene: TRBV6-5
j_gene: TRBJ2-6
abundance: NA
d_gene: NA
CDR3nt: TGTGCCAGCAGTTACAGAGGGCCTGGGGCCAACGTCCTGACTTTC
CDR3aa: CASSYRGPGANVLTF

v_gene: TRBV5-1
j_gene: TRBJ2-1
abundance: many
d_gene: TRBD1
CDR3nt: TGCGCCAGCAGCCCGGGGGACAGGTTTGAGCAGTTCTTC
CDR3aa: CASSPGDRFEQFF

v_gene: TRBV6-5
j_gene: TRBJ2-2
abundance: NA
d_gene: TRBD1
CDR3nt: TGTGCCAGCAGTTACTTGGGACAGGGGATCTCCGGGGAGCTGTTTTTT
CDR3aa: CASSYLGQGISGELFF

v_gene: TRBV27
j_gene: TRBJ2-2
abundance: NA
d_gene: NA
CDR3nt: TGTGCCAGCTCTATGGGGGCCAGGGAGCTGTTTTTT
CDR3aa: CASSMGARELFF

v_gene: TRBV4-1
j_gene: TRBJ2-3
abundance: many
d_gene: NA
CDR3nt: TGCGCCAGCAGCCAAACTATGAGGCCCACAGATACGCAGTATTTT
CDR3aa: CASSQTMRPTDTQYF

v_gene: TRBV28
j_gene: TRBJ2-3
abundance: NA
d_gene: TRBD1
CDR3nt: TGTGCCAGCAGTTCACCCGGGACAGGGACGCAGTATTTT
CDR3aa: CASSSPGTGTQYF

v_gene: TRBV6-1
j_gene: TRBJ2-1
abundance: NA
d_gene: TRBD1
CDR3nt: TGTGCCAGCAGTGAAGATCACAGGGGGGTTGTGGGCAATGAGCAGTTCTTC
CDR3aa: CASSEDHRGVVGNEQFF

v_gene: TRBV7-9
j_gene: TRBJ2-5
abundance: few
d_gene: TRBD2
CDR3nt: TGTGCCAGCAGCTTGGTCGGGGGGGGCTGGGAGGAGACCCAGTACTTC
CDR3aa: CASSLVGGGWEETQYF

v_gene: TRBV5-5
j_gene: TRBJ2-2
abundance: many
d_gene: NA
CDR3nt: TGTGCCAGCACCCATTATCCGGGGGCGGAAGGGGAGCTGTTTTTT
CDR3aa: CASTHYPGAEGELFF

v_gene: TRBV20-1
j_gene: TRBJ1-4
abundance: NA
d_gene: NA
CDR3nt: TGCAGTGCTAGAGGCAGGGATGAAAAACTGTTTTTT
CDR3aa: CSARGRDEKLFF

v_gene: TRBV5-1
j_gene: TRBJ2-1
abundance: few
d_gene: TRBD2
CDR3nt: TGCGCCAGCCGCCCGGGGCTAGCGGGAGGTCATGAGCAGTTCTTC
CDR3aa: CASRPGLAGGHEQFF

v_gene: TRBV5-1
j_gene: TRBJ2-2
abundance: many
d_gene: NA
CDR3nt: TGCGCCAGCAGAAAGGGGGATACGAACACCGGGGAGCTGTTTTTT
CDR3aa: CASRKGDTNTGELFF

v_gene: TRBV5-1
j_gene: TRBJ2-1
abundance: few
d_gene: TRBD2
CDR3nt: TGCGCCAGCAGCTTTCAACTAGCGGAAGATTGGAATGAGCAGTTCTTC
CDR3aa: CASSFQLAEDWNEQFF

v_gene: TRBV28
j_gene: TRBJ1-5
abundance: few
d_gene: NA
CDR3nt: TGTGCCAGCAGTCCAAGGGCCATGAATCAGCCCCAGCATTTT
CDR3aa: CASSPRAMNQPQHF

v_gene: TRBV7-3
j_gene: TRBJ1-1
abundance: NA
d_gene: NA
CDR3nt: TGTGCCAGCAGCTTGGAGACAGCCACCGCGAACACTGAAGCTTTCTTT
CDR3aa: CASSLETATANTEAFF

v_gene: TRBV11-3
j_gene: TRBJ2-1
abundance: many
d_gene: NA
CDR3nt: TGTGCCAGCAACTTAGACAGGTCAGAAAGTGAGCAGTTCTTC
CDR3aa: CASNLDRSESEQFF

v_gene: TRBV5-1
j_gene: TRBJ2-1
abundance: NA
d_gene: TRBD2
CDR3nt: TGCGCCAGCAGCTTGGAGGGCTGGGGAGCGGGAGGGCCTGCCCACAATGAGCAGTTCTTC
CDR3aa: CASSLEGWGAGGPAHNEQFF

v_gene: TRBV12-3/TRBV12-4
j_gene: TRBJ1-1
abundance: few
d_gene: TRBD1
CDR3nt: TGTGCCAGCAGTCCGTCGGACAGGGCTTGGATTGAAGCTTTCTTT
CDR3aa: CASSPSDRAWIEAFF